What follows are 25 T cell receptor beta chains derived from one specimen sequenced in a study of T cells after yellow fever vaccination. Via MiXCR, TCRdb re-called the 5' RACE reads, giving one row per CDR3 protein. Of over 110,000 distinct CDR3 sequences listed, 6.5% to 8.5% were seen once; the top ten hold under 0.95%. The specimen was CD4+ T cells sorted from PBMCs, collected 5 days after the yellow fever booster vaccination. These receptors were collected from a young man who received the YFV17D yellow fever vaccine.

V usage is TRBV3-1 and J usage is TRBJ2-6; D unclear. The CDR3 extends over 19 amino acids. The germline gives CDR1 LGHDT, CDR2 YNNKEL (reference sequence). Trimming pared 11 bases from V and 0 bases from J, leaving 26 bases between. Here the CDR3 DNA reads TGTGCCTTCTGTTTGAAAGTGACCCTTTTGGGCTCTGGGGCCAACGTCCTGACTTTC. Translated: CAFCLKVTLLGSGANVLTF.

The rearrangement uses TRBV7-2 and TRBJ2-7, with no clear D. V was clipped by 5 bases and J by 7 bases, with 15 bases between them. The CDR3 length is 13 residues. Germline V gene lookup returns CDR1 SGHTA and CDR2 FQGNSA. This CDR3 reads CASSLSVVSEQYF. CDR3 nucleotide sequence: TGTGCCAGCAGCCTATCGGTCGTGTCGGAGCAGTACTTC.

The table lists this clonotype with many counts. The J gene is TRBJ2-1, the V gene TRBV15; 9 positions match TRBD2. CDR1 is LNHNV, CDR2 YYDKDF, per germline (reference sequence). V lost 2 bases to trimming and J lost 4 bases; unmatched junction nucleotides: 12. CDR3 length: 18 amino acids. CDR3 coding DNA: TGTGCCACCAGCAGAATATTCAGCGGGAGGTCGACTTACAATGAGCAGTTCTTC. Translating gives CATSRIFSGRSTYNEQFF.

This clonotype occurred many times. This chain uses TRBV28 with TRBJ2-7; TRBD2 agrees at 14 bases. In germline, CDR1 is MDHEN, CDR2 SYDVKM. There are 16 residues in the CDR3. Trimming cost V 6 bases and J 2 bases; bases outside gene matches: 6. CDR3 in DNA: TGTGCCAGCAGCGCCGGGGGACTAGCGGGAGCCTACGAGCAGTACTTC. Its protein product is CASSAGGLAGAYEQYF. The variable domain in full, with the rest retrieved from reference TRBV28 and TRBJ2-7, is DVKVTQSSRYLVKRTGEKVFLECVQDMDHENMFWYRQDPGLGLRLIYFSYDVKMKEKGDIPEGYSVSREKKERFSLILESASTNQTSMYLCASSAGGLAGAYEQYFGPGTRLTVT.

A remark on this clonotype: A much larger clone differs from this one at a single base, so this may be a read error. The chain couples TRBV12-3 or TRBV12-4 to TRBJ2-5, with D unclear. The CDR3 extends over 12 amino acids. The V end lost 7 bases, the J end lost 9 bases, and 15 bases lay between the germline ends. The CDR3 nucleotides are TGTGCCAGCACCAGAGACGGGCGGTCCCAGTACTTC. This encodes CASTRDGRSQYF.

Ten or more counts support this clonotype. The chain is built from TRBV20-1 and TRBJ2-3, with 7 nucleotides matching TRBD2. V dropped 3 bases and J dropped 0; count of bases not matched to a gene: 9. Per the germline V gene, CDR1 is DFQATT and CDR2 is SNEGSKA (reference sequence). There are 16 residues in the CDR3. In DNA, the CDR3 is TGCAGTGCTAGCGGGAGGAGGAAATCTAGCACAGATACGCAGTATTTT. Its protein product is CSASGRRKSSTDTQYF.

This clonotype was detected ten times or more. The chain has TRBV7-2 and TRBJ2-1, with 7 bases fitting TRBD1. The CDR3 runs to 14 residues. V shed 2 bases, J shed 7 bases, and the junction held 5 bases outside the gene matches. Germline CDR1 SGHTA, CDR2 FQGNSA. CDR3 sequence (DNA): TGTGCCAGCAGCTTACAGGGGGTTGGGAATGAGCAGTTCTTC. Translation: CASSLQGVGNEQFF.

This clonotype was counted many times. V usage is TRBV30 and J usage is TRBJ1-1; D possibly corresponds to TRBD1 (5 bases). Germline CDR1 reads GTSNPN; CDR2 reads SVGIG (reference sequence). The V gene lost 3 bases and the J gene lost 14 bases, with 25 bases spanning the gap. This CDR3 comprises 14 residues. The CDR3 loop reads CAWRALRRQHPQFF. CDR3 DNA: TGTGCCTGGAGAGCTCTCCGGAGACAGCATCCCCAATTCTTT.

This clonotype has at least ten counts. The chain has TRBV7-2 and TRBJ1-5; D not certain. The V gene lost 8 bases and the J gene lost 4 bases, with 18 bases spanning the gap. This CDR3 is built from 15 residues. Germline CDR1 and CDR2: SGHTA and FQGNSA. CDR3: CASGESRALNQPQHF. The CDR3 DNA reads TGTGCCAGCGGAGAGTCGCGTGCCCTTAATCAGCCCCAGCATTTT.

This clonotype was picked up a small number of times. The rearrangement uses TRBV18 and TRBJ2-5; the D is unclear. Germline values: CDR1 KGHSH, CDR2 LQKENI. This CDR3 region has 13 residues. The V end was cut by 1 base, the J end by 2 bases, with 5 bases between. CDR3 region: CASSPLRQETQYF. CDR3 nucleotides: TGTGCCAGCTCACCACTCCGGCAAGAGACCCAGTACTTC.

This clonotype appeared many times. The V and J genes are TRBV23-1 and TRBJ2-3, with TRBD1 matching over 11 bases. TRBV23-1 is an ORF, with its function uncertain. The CDR3 totals 17 residues. With 6 bases clipped from V and 6 bases from J, the junction kept 14 bases outside the gene matches. The CDR3 sequence is CASSPRDRGVFFDTQYF. In nucleotides, the CDR3 is TGCGCCAGCAGCCCTCGGGACAGGGGGGTATTCTTTGATACGCAGTATTTT.

There are many counts of this clonotype. The J gene is TRBJ2-7, the V gene TRBV7-2, with no clear D. Trimming took off 2 bases at V and 6 bases at J, with 14 bases between the two ends. Germline CDR1 SGHTA, CDR2 FQGNSA. This CDR3 is built from 14 residues. This CDR3 is CASSLNPGVGEQYF. In DNA form, the CDR3 reads TGTGCCAGCAGCTTAAATCCCGGTGTGGGCGAGCAGTACTTC.

This clonotype has ten or more counts. The rearrangement links TRBV7-2 to TRBJ1-2; TRBD1 agrees at 10 bases. This CDR3 has 15 amino acids. The V and J ends lost 5 bases and 4 bases, in that order; junction bases with no gene match: 7. The germline CDR1 and CDR2 sequences are SGHTA and FQGNSA. In DNA, the CDR3 is TGTGCCAGCAGCCAAGGACAGGGGGACTTCTATGGCTACACCTTC. This sequence encodes CASSQGQGDFYGYTF.

This clonotype appeared many times. CDR3 DNA sequence: TGTGCCATCAGTGAAGACAGGGAGGGGGAGACCCAGTACTTC. Its protein is CAISEDREGETQYF. The chain is built from TRBV10-3 and TRBJ2-5, with D perhaps matching TRBD1 or TRBD2 (7 bases each). CDR3 length equals 14 residues. Trimming stripped 3 bases from V and 5 bases from J, with 13 bases between. The germline V gene has CDR1 ENHRY and CDR2 SYGVKD.

This clonotype was observed many times. This rearrangement joins TRBV18 to TRBJ1-1, with 7 bases lining up with TRBD1. Germline lookup yields CDR1 KGHSH and CDR2 LQKENI. This CDR3 is built from 13 residues. V was clipped by 5 bases and J by 2 bases; unmatched bases: 2. CDR3 sequence reads: CASSRDSNTEAFF. CDR3 DNA: TGTGCCAGCTCAAGGGACAGCAACACTGAAGCTTTCTTT.

The rearrangement joins TRBV6-2 or TRBV6-3 to TRBJ1-5, with unresolved D. Germline CDR1 MNHEY, CDR2 SVGEGT. Trimming shortened V by 0 bases and J by 2 bases, and 14 bases separated the two germline ends. The CDR3 has 17 residues. DNA for the CDR3: TGTGCCAGCAGTTACTCCCAGACCTCCTATGGCAATCAGCCCCAGCATTTT. The encoded protein is CASSYSQTSYGNQPQHF.

This rearrangement joins TRBV6-2 or TRBV6-3 to TRBJ2-3; TRBD2 is a possible D gene (6 bases). CDR1 is MNHEY, CDR2 SVGEGT, per germline. This CDR3 is 14 amino acids long. Trimming took 8 bases from V and 9 from J, leaving 21 bases between them. The DNA for the CDR3 is TGTGCCAGCGCCAACGGGGGAACGGCCCAGACGCAGTATTTT. The encoded protein is CASANGGTAQTQYF.

This clonotype was seen at least ten times. The chain recombines TRBV28 with TRBJ2-2; D not certain. V lost 5 bases and J 7 bases, leaving 14 bases between the germline ends. In germline, CDR1 is MDHEN, CDR2 SYDVKM. The CDR3 extends over 14 amino acids. The CDR3 region is CASSTLDGFGELFF. For the CDR3, the DNA is TGTGCCAGCAGTACCCTCGACGGATTCGGGGAGCTGTTTTTT. The full variable domain, with the rest looked up from reference TRBV28 and TRBJ2-2, is DVKVTQSSRYLVKRTGEKVFLECVQDMDHENMFWYRQDPGLGLRLIYFSYDVKMKEKGDIPEGYSVSREKKERFSLILESASTNQTSMYLCASSTLDGFGELFFGEGSRLTVL.

Many counts were recorded for this clonotype. The rearrangement joins TRBV7-9 to TRBJ2-3; the D gene is possibly TRBD2 (5 bases). This CDR3 is built from 16 residues. Per the germline V gene, CDR1 is SEHNR and CDR2 is FQNEAQ (reference sequence). V dropped 5 bases and J dropped 0 bases, with 15 bases sitting between them. CDR3: CASSQSSWTSTDTQYF. The DNA of the CDR3 is TGTGCCAGCAGCCAATCCTCGTGGACTAGCACAGATACGCAGTATTTT.

The table lists this clonotype with many counts. The chain employs TRBV18 and TRBJ2-7; 12 bases are a match to TRBD2. The CDR3 runs 14 residues. J lost 3 bases, V lost 8 bases, and 5 bases had no gene match. Germline V CDR1 and CDR2: KGHSH, LQKENI. Here the CDR3 DNA reads TGTGCCAGCCGACTAGCGGGGGACCGCTACGAGCAGTACTTC. Protein product: CASRLAGDRYEQYF.

A remark on this clonotype: This may come from a read error, since a much larger clone is one base off. The chain employs TRBV20-1 and TRBJ1-4; 7 bases match TRBD1. Germline CDR1 is DFQATT and CDR2 is SNEGSKA (reference sequence). Trimming at V came to 6 bases and at J to 3 bases, leaving 13 bases not matched to a gene. The CDR3 runs to 16 residues. The CDR3 here is CSAQRRGPRANEKLFF. CDR3 in DNA: TGCAGTGCCCAAAGGAGGGGGCCGAGAGCTAATGAAAAACTGTTTTTT.

The table lists this clonotype with many counts. The rearrangement links TRBV5-4 to TRBJ2-7; TRBD2 is a possible D gene (6 bases). This CDR3 region has 15 residues. Germline V gene lookup returns CDR1 SGHNT and CDR2 YYREEE (reference sequence). Trimming cost V 1 base and J 2 bases, with 13 bases left between them. CDR3 sequence: CASSLFGTVTYEQYF. In DNA form, the CDR3 reads TGTGCCAGCAGCTTGTTCGGGACTGTTACCTACGAGCAGTACTTC.

This clonotype was seen repeatedly, ten times or more. The V and J genes are TRBV20-1 and TRBJ2-7; D is possibly TRBD1 (6 bases). The germline CDR1 and CDR2 sequences are DFQATT and SNEGSKA (reference sequence). V lost 4 bases, J lost 2 bases, and 21 bases lay in between. The CDR3 is 16 amino acids. CDR3 DNA: TGCAGTGCTATATTGGGGTGGCAGGGGTCAACCTACGAGCAGTACTTC. This sequence encodes CSAILGWQGSTYEQYF.

This clonotype was detected many times. The chain couples TRBV5-1 to TRBJ2-7, with 7 bases aligning to TRBD2. The length of the CDR3 is 14 residues. The V gene's germline CDR1 is SGHRS and CDR2 YFSETQ. V lost 1 base and J lost 5; bases outside the gene matches: 6. The CDR3 sequence is CASSLWGGSDEQYF. Written as DNA, the CDR3 is TGCGCCAGCAGCTTGTGGGGCGGGAGTGACGAGCAGTACTTC.

With regard to this clonotype: A much bigger clone sits one base away, suggesting this may be a read error. The V call is TRBV12-3 or TRBV12-4, the J call TRBJ2-5; tentatively, D is TRBD2 (6 bases). The CDR3 spans 13 residues. CDR3 in DNA: TGTGCCAGCACCCTCTCGGGGGATAAGACCCAGAACTTC. This sequence encodes CASTLSGDKTQNF.